The 24 T cell receptor delta chains below were found in one sample sequenced in a study of γδ T cells in repeated Plasmodium falciparum infection. TCRdb re-called the multiplex PCR reads via CATT. The data show 85,000 to 90,000 delta-chain clones, over 1.3% seen once. Gammadelta T cells were flow-sorted from PBMC into Vgamma9/Vdelta2+ and Vdelta2-negative populations for bulk analysis. The sequencing sample was made of gamma-delta T cells from blood. Source of these receptors: a pool of human donors (malaria-infected and uninfected, not separated).

In the case of this clone: A read error is the likely source, as a far larger clone sits one nucleotide away. Within the sample, other DNA sequences also encode this same CDR3. The chain employs TRDV1 and TRDJ1, with TRDD3 matching over 9 bases. The CDR3 is 22 residues long. The germline V gene has CDR1 TSWWSYY and CDR2 QGS. The CDR3 coding sequence is TGTGCTCTTGTGCGTACGGGTCATCTACTGGGGGACCCGATAAGGTACACTGATAAACTCATCTTT. It is translated as CALVRTGHLLGDPIRYTDKLIF.

In the case of this clone: The mismatch at residue 12 between this DNA's translation and the TCRdb protein of a much larger clone likely reflects a read error; the protein shown is translated from the DNA. The V call is TRDV1, the J call TRDJ1; 13 positions agree with TRDD3. The J gene was not available in TCRdb and was assigned here by matching the DNA to germline segments. CDR3 size: 16 residues. The germline gives CDR1 TSWWSYY, CDR2 QGS. Unmatched junction bases numbered 6, after V lost 1 base and J lost 7 bases. This chain's CDR3 is CALGEPYWGIRSKLIF. CDR3 nucleotide sequence: TGTGCTCTTGGGGAACCCTACTGGGGGATACGAAGTAAACTCATCTTT.

Ten or more counts support this clone. The protein recorded in TCRdb matches a much larger clone and deviates from this DNA's translation at residue 11, suggesting a read error; the protein here is obtained by translating the DNA. This CDR3 is CACDTSTTWALYTDKLIF. CDR3 in DNA: TGTGCCTGTGACACATCTACGACCTGGGCCCTGTACACCGATAAACTCATCTTT. The rearrangement joins TRDV2 to TRDJ1; the D gene is possibly TRDD3 (5 bases). The ends were cut back, 1 base at V and 0 bases at J, with 20 bases in the middle. CDR1 GEAIGNYY and CDR2 EKD come from the germline V gene. The CDR3 spans 18 residues.

Turning to this clone: A far bigger clonotype differs at one base, so this is likely a read error. The identical CDR3 is also encoded by other nucleotide sequences in the sample. The J gene is TRDJ1, the V gene TRDV1, with D unclear. In the absence of a J gene in TCRdb, the DNA was matched to germline to assign it here. The V gene lost 4 bases and the J gene lost 2 bases, with 5 bases spanning the gap. Germline V CDR1 and CDR2: TSWWSYY, QGS. The CDR3 spans 12 residues. The CDR3 protein is CALGALTDKLIF. CDR3 DNA sequence: TGTGCTCTTGGGGCCTTGACCGATAAACTCATCTTT.

A note on this clone: The amino acid sequence in TCRdb belongs to a much larger clone and departs from this DNA's translation at residue 10, likely a sequencing read error; the sequence shown is translated from the DNA. This rearrangement joins TRDV1 to TRDJ1; TRDD3 might be the D (6 bases). Here the J gene came from matching the DNA to germline, since TCRdb omits it. With 0 bases removed from V and 1 base from J, the gap between germline ends came to 24 bases. The CDR3 consists of 20 residues. The germline V gene has CDR1 TSWWSYY and CDR2 QGS. CDR3: CALGELIPSGRDMLTDKLIF. CDR3 bases: TGTGCTCTTGGGGAACTAATCCCTTCGGGGCGGGATATGCTCACCGATAAACTCATCTTT.

This clone was picked up many times. The chain employs TRDV1 and TRDJ2; no clear D. Since TCRdb gives no J gene, matching the DNA to germline was used here to assign it. The V end lost 8 bases, the J end lost 4 bases, and 23 bases lay between the germline ends. The CDR3 spans 17 residues. Germline CDR1 TSWWSYY, CDR2 QGS. CDR3 in DNA: TGTGCTCTTTCTCCCCCAGTTTGGCCGTATTGGACAGCACAACTCTTCTTT. This translates into CALSPPVWPYWTAQLFF.

This clone has a handful of counts. The mismatch at residue 9 between this DNA's translation and the TCRdb protein of a much larger clone likely reflects a read error; the protein shown is translated from the DNA. The chain uses TRDV2 and TRDJ3; D might be TRDD3 (5 bases). Assignment of the J gene here rests on matching the DNA to germline, because TCRdb gives none. There are 18 residues in the CDR3. Trimming took off 0 bases at V and 1 base at J, with 12 bases between the two ends. Germline V CDR1 and CDR2: GEAIGNYY, EKD. The CDR3 coding sequence is TGTGCCTGTGACACCGGGATGCCCTCTTCCTGGGACACCCGACAGATGTTTTTC. Protein sequence: CACDTGMPSSWDTRQMFF.

This clone has ten or more counts. A much larger clone differs from this one at a single base, so this may be a read error. Other DNA variants within this sample encode the same CDR3. V usage is TRDV1 and J usage is TRDJ1, with D possibly being TRDD3 (5 bases). Germline CDR1 TSWWSYY, CDR2 QGS. The CDR3 has 18 amino acids. The CDR3 sequence: CALGELGRGIPYTDKLIF. DNA of the CDR3: TGTGCTCTTGGAGAACTCGGTCGAGGGATCCCGTACACCGATAAACTCATCTTT.

This clone was recorded a few times. TCRdb pairs this DNA with a much larger clone's protein that differs at residue 20, likely a read error; the protein shown was translated from the DNA. This rearrangement joins TRDV2 to TRDJ3; 13 positions agree with TRDD3. TCRdb gives no J gene; it was assigned here by matching the DNA to germline. There are 25 residues in the CDR3. CDR1 is GEAIGNYY, CDR2 EKD, per germline. Here the CDR3 DNA reads TGTGCCTGTGACACCGGTGCTCTACCCAGATACTGGGGGATACGAGGGTCCTGGGACATCCGACAGATGTTTTTC. The encoded protein is CACDTGALPRYWGIRGSWDIRQMFF.

This clone was seen a handful of times. Germline is not matched at one junction end, which may reflect a read error. The V and J genes are TRDV1 and TRDJ2; TRDD3 matches 12 bases. TCRdb lists no J gene, so it was determined here by aligning the DNA to germline. CDR3 length: 24 residues. CDR1 TSWWSYY and CDR2 QGS come from the germline V gene. The CDR3 region has the DNA TGTGCTCTTGGGAAACTAGTTTTCCTTATCCACTGGGGGATACTAAGACCTTTGACAGCACAACTCTTCTTT. Translation gives CALGKLVFLIHWGILRPLTAQLFF.

Remarks on this clone: The TCRdb protein comes from a much larger clone and disagrees with this DNA's translation at residue 11, likely due to a read error; the protein given here is derived from the DNA. The chain combines TRDV1 with TRDJ1, with 9 bases aligning to TRDD3. No J gene was available from TCRdb, and it was assigned here by a germline match of the DNA. CDR1 is TSWWSYY and CDR2 is QGS in the germline V gene. V was clipped by 4 bases and J by 0 bases; unmatched bases: 30. The CDR3 extends over 24 amino acids. The CDR3 DNA reads as TGTGCTCTTGGGGGCCCGGCCCACGTCGGAGCAAACTGGGGATACGCGGGGTACACCGATAAACTCATCTTT. It codes for CALGGPAHVGANWGYAGYTDKLIF.

Concerning this clone itself: This probably arose from a read error, given a far larger clone one base away. At the DNA level, this CDR3 is encoded by other sequences in the same sample as well. The J gene has no call, while the V gene is TRDV2; the D call TRDD3 from the table was never checked on the DNA. The CDR3 runs 16 residues. Germline V gene data show CDR1 as GEAIGNYY and CDR2 as EKD. CDR3 nucleotide sequence: TGTGCCTGTGACACCGTTGGTAGGGGGGAGCCCACCAAGCTCATCTTT. Residues: CACDTVGRGEPTKLIF.

Many counts were recorded for this clone. This CDR3 is also generated by other DNA sequences in the sample. The V and J genes are TRDV1 and TRDJ1; 13 bases map to TRDD3. V gave up 1 base and J gave up 0 bases; unmatched junction bases: 26. The CDR3 contains 25 residues. Germline CDR1 TSWWSYY, CDR2 QGS. The CDR3 DNA reads TGTGCTCTTGGGGAACGAGGGCTCCTACGCGATACTGGGGGATACGGGCATACAAACACCGATAAACTCATCTTT. Protein sequence: CALGERGLLRDTGGYGHTNTDKLIF.

This clone was recorded many times. The rearrangement uses TRDV1 and TRDJ1; TRDD3 aligns across 8 bases. Because TCRdb records no J gene, it was assigned here through a match of the DNA to germline. Trimming at V came to 0 bases and at J to 5 bases, leaving 14 bases not matched to a gene. Germline V gene sequence: CDR1 TSWWSYY, CDR2 QGS. CDR3 length equals 18 residues. CDR3 sequence: CALGELVVVSGGADKLIF. The CDR3 region has the DNA TGTGCTCTTGGGGAACTAGTAGTAGTTTCTGGGGGAGCAGATAAACTCATCTTT.

This clone was observed a handful of times. The protein in TCRdb stems from a much larger clone and differs at residue 11 from this DNA's translation, likely a read error; here the protein is translated from the DNA. The J gene is TRDJ1, the V gene TRDV1; TRDD2 or TRDD3 may be the D gene (6 bases each). TCRdb carries no J gene annotation; the J gene was assigned here by matching the DNA with germline. The CDR3 sequence is 21 residues long. The germline V and J ends were trimmed by 4 bases and 0 bases, with 30 bases remaining between them. Germline V gene data show CDR1 as TSWWSYY and CDR2 as QGS. CDR3 in amino acids: CALGGHRGPTLWGEYTDKLIF. The CDR3 nucleotides are TGTGCTCTTGGGGGGCACAGAGGTCCTACGCTCTGGGGAGAGTACACCGATAAACTCATCTTT.

This clone was counted only a few times. TCRdb shows a much larger clone's protein in place of this DNA's translation, and the two differ at residue 6, likely through a read error; the protein shown is translated from the DNA. The V gene is TRDV3, the J gene TRDJ4; 11 nucleotides align to TRDD3. Germline assignment: CDR1 TVYSNPD and CDR2 GDNSRS (reference sequence). The CDR3 has 15 amino acids. Trimming cost V 0 bases and J 5 bases; bases outside gene matches: 11. The chain's CDR3 is CAFSPCWGILRPLIF. CDR3 coding DNA: TGTGCCTTTAGTCCATGCTGGGGGATACTGAGGCCCCTGATCTTT.

This clone occurred a few times. The mismatch at residue 5 between this DNA's translation and the TCRdb protein of a much larger clone likely reflects a read error; the protein shown is translated from the DNA. V gene TRDV1 combines with J gene TRDJ1, with 7 positions matching TRDD3. TCRdb carries no J gene annotation; the J gene was assigned here by matching the DNA with germline. Germline V CDR1 and CDR2: TSWWSYY, QGS. The CDR3 has 16 residues. Trimming cost V 5 bases and J 5 bases; bases outside gene matches: 14. CDR3 region: CALGPPRKGIEDKLIF. CDR3 bases: TGTGCTCTTGGGCCACCTAGGAAGGGGATAGAAGATAAACTCATCTTT.

On this clone: The protein held in TCRdb is that of a much larger clone and does not match this DNA's translation at residue 19, likely because of a read error; the protein shown is translated from the DNA. The rearrangement links TRDV1 to TRDJ1, with D perhaps assigned TRDD2 or TRDD3 (5 bases each). Germline V CDR1 and CDR2: TSWWSYY, QGS. This CDR3 contains 20 residues. The DNA of the CDR3 is TGTGCTCTTGGGGAATCATCCCTACGGCTGGGTAACCCTTTTACCGATAAACTCACCTTT. Residues: CALGESSLRLGNPFTDKLTF.

In its sample, this clone was seen a few times. This DNA's translation and the protein TCRdb lists, from a much larger clone, do not match at residue 5, likely due to a read error; the protein shown is translated from the DNA. The chain is built from TRDV2 and TRDJ3; 9 bases agree with TRDD3. The J gene was missing in TCRdb and was found by matching the end of the DNA to germline. V lost 3 bases, J lost 0 bases, and 8 bases stayed unmatched. The CDR3 runs to 19 residues. The germline gives CDR1 GEAIGNYY, CDR2 EKD. CDR3 bases: TGTGCCTGTGACTGGAGGGGATACGCCCGCTCCTGGGACACCCGACAGATGTTTTTC. It is translated as CACDWRGYARSWDTRQMFF.

Concerning this clone: TCRdb's entry gives the protein of a much larger clone, which mismatches this DNA's translation at residue 24, likely from a read error; the protein reported here is translated from the DNA. The chain employs TRDV1 and TRDJ1, with 9 nucleotides matching TRDD3. Germline values: CDR1 TSWWSYY, CDR2 QGS. The CDR3 is 26 residues long. The CDR3 sequence: CALGDTLFGATGPDYWGRGYTDKHIF. The CDR3 nucleotides read TGTGCTCTTGGGGACACTCTCTTTGGGGCTACAGGGCCCGATTACTGGGGGAGAGGGTACACCGATAAACACATCTTT.

This clone was recorded at least ten times. TCRdb assigns this DNA the protein of a much larger clone, which departs from its translation at residue 17; this likely reflects a read error, and the protein shown comes from translating the DNA. The V gene call is TRDV2, and the J gene call is absent; the D call of TRDD3 is as the table states it, not checked on the DNA. The CDR3 sequence is 19 residues long. Germline-derived CDR1 and CDR2 are GEAIGNYY and EKD. CDR3 nucleotides: TGTGCCTGTGACACTTTAGACTGGGGGATAACCAATTTGACAGCACAACCCTTCTTT. Protein sequence: CACDTLDWGITNLTAQPFF.

Details on this clone: The mismatch at residue 8 between this DNA's translation and the TCRdb protein of a much larger clone likely reflects a read error; the protein shown is translated from the DNA. The chain has TRDV1 and TRDJ1; 8 bases line up with TRDD3. Here the J gene came from matching the DNA to germline, since TCRdb omits it. This CDR3 is built from 24 residues. V lost 2 bases, J lost 0 bases, and 29 bases stayed unmatched. Looked up from germline, CDR1 is TSWWSYY and CDR2 is QGS. CDR3 protein: CALGEFLSLSDHPHWGSYTDKLIF. As DNA, the CDR3 is TGTGCTCTTGGGGAATTCCTCTCACTTTCGGACCACCCTCACTGGGGGTCTTACACCGATAAACTCATCTTT.

This clone was seen at least ten times. The genes are TRDV1 and TRDJ1; D is ambiguous. Germline CDR1 TSWWSYY, CDR2 QGS. CDR3 length: 15 amino acids. The V and J ends lost 4 bases and 1 base respectively, with 13 bases between them. In nucleotides, the CDR3 is TGTGCTCTTGGGGCCTCCCTTGGGCCCACCGATAAACTCATCTTT. As protein: CALGASLGPTDKLIF.

This clone was counted only a few times. TCRdb lists the protein of a much larger clone for this DNA, which differs at residue 11, so this is likely a read error; the protein given here is translated from the DNA itself. This chain uses TRDV1 with TRDJ1; D is perhaps TRDD2 or TRDD3 (8 bases each). The J gene is absent in TCRdb and was assigned here via DNA matching to germline. Germline V gene lookup returns CDR1 TSWWSYY and CDR2 QGS. The V gene lost 3 bases and the J gene lost 0 bases, with 32 bases spanning the gap. The CDR3 loop spans 22 amino acids. DNA of the CDR3: TGTGCTCTTGGGGACCCGGTGGGCTTCCTACTGGTACTGGGGGCCTACACCGATAAACTCATCTTT. Translation: CALGDPVGFLLVLGAYTDKLIF.